The clone carrying this T cell receptor beta chain was found once. Participants were placed into cohorts based on the clinical history they reported. This entry comes from a study of blood T cell repertoires in COVID-19. Study-wide context: PBMCs, B-cell-depleted T cells, or T cells provided the cDNA or gDNA that made up the material.

The J segment lost 0 bases and the V segment lost 1 base, leaving 3 bases of the junction unmatched. This CDR3 has 15 residues. The germline V gene encodes CDR1 SQVTM and CDR2 ANQGSEA. Using immunoSEQ multiplex PCR, the repertoire was profiled, and TCRdb retains in-frame clones only, with some absent. The data hold about 270,000 clones, with more than 80% observed a single time. Sequenced: PBMCs or T cells enriched from blood (not recorded which). This receptor was taken from a woman aged 18 to 35 who had recovered from COVID-19. The chain has TRBV29-1 and TRBJ2-3; 8 nucleotides line up with TRBD2. The CDR3: CSVEGTSISTDTQYF. The CDR3 DNA sequence: TGCAGCGTTGAAGGGACTAGCATTAGCACAGATACGCAGTATTTT.